The sequence of this TCR beta chain was determined in a study of blood T cell repertoires in COVID-19. This CDR3 spans 18 amino acids. The V end was cut by 6 bases, the J end by 8 bases, with 28 bases between. From germline, CDR1 is MGHRA and CDR2 YSYEKL. Exposed enrollees had met someone with a PCR-confirmed or clinician-diagnosed COVID-19 case at some point within the 2 weeks before study entry. This clone was observed a handful of times. Assay used: immunoSEQ multiplex PCR; TCRdb lists only in-frame clones, some missing. The data contain 200,000 to 250,000 clones, 90% of them singletons. This receptor was taken from a man under 40 who had been exposed to COVID-19. This chain uses TRBV4-1 with TRBJ1-4; maybe TRBD1 (5 bases). Sample: PBMCs or T cells enriched from blood (not recorded which). The CDR3 region has the DNA TGCGCCAGCAGTTCGGTCCCACCGCCGGGACTGGGAAAGGAAAAACTGTTTTTT. Residues: CASSSVPPPGLGKEKLFF.